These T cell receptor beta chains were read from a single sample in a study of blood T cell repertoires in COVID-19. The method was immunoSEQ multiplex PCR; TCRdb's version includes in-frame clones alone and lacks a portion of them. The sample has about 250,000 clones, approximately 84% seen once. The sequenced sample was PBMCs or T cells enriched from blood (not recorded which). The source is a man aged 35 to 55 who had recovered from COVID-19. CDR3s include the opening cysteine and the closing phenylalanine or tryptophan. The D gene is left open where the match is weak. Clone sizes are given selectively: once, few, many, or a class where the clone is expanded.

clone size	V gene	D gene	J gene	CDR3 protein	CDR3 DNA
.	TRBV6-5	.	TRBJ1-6	CASRVTSANSPLHF	TGTGCCAGCAGGGTAACGAGCGCTAATTCACCCCTCCACTTT
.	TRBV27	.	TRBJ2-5	CASSSPRETQYF	TGTGCCAGCAGTTCCCCCCGGGAGACCCAGTACTTC
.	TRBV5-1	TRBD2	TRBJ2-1	CASSLVAGHNEQFF	TGCGCCAGCAGCTTGGTAGCGGGGCACAATGAGCAGTTCTTC
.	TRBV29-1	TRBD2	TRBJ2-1	CSAGLAGGSSYNEQFF	TGCAGCGCGGGACTAGCGGGGGGGAGCTCCTACAATGAGCAGTTCTTC
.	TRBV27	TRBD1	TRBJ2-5	CASRKGDGQGGETQYF	TGTGCCAGCAGAAAAGGGGACGGACAGGGAGGAGAGACCCAGTACTTC
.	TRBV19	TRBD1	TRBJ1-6	CASTQTGNNSPLHF	TGTGCCAGTACTCAGACAGGGAATAATTCACCCCTCCACTTT
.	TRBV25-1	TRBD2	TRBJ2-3	CASSELLAGGQTDTQYF	TGTGCCAGCAGTGAATTGCTAGCGGGGGGGCAAACAGATACGCAGTATTTT
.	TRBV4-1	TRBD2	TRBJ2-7	CASSTRPGTSGTSSYEQYF	TGCGCCAGCAGCACCCGCCCTGGGACTAGCGGAACCAGCTCCTACGAGCAGTACTTC
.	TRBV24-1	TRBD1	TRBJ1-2	CATSDRDRDYGYTF	TGTGCCACCAGTGACCGGGACAGGGACTATGGCTACACCTTC
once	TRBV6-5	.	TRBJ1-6	CASSPDSPLHF	TGTGCCAGCAGCCCAGATTCACCCCTCCACTTT
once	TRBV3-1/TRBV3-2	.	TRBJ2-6	CASSQWGAGANVLTF	TGTGCCAGCAGTCAGTGGGGGGCTGGGGCCAACGTCCTGACTTTC
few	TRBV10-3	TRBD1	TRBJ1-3	CAITPGQMSPGNTIYF	TGTGCCATCACCCCGGGACAGATGTCTCCTGGAAACACCATATATTTT
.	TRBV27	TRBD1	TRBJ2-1	CASSPWLTGANEQFF	TGTGCCAGCAGTCCTTGGCTCACAGGGGCAAATGAGCAGTTCTTC
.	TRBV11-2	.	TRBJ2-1	CASSSTRGFPNEQFF	TGTGCCAGCAGCTCAACCCGGGGGTTTCCCAATGAGCAGTTCTTC
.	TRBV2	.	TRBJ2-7	CASSDTGDTYSYEQYF	TGTGCCAGCAGTGACACAGGCGATACATACTCCTACGAGCAGTACTTC
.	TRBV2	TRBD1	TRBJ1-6	CASSERQGDSPLHF	TGTGCCAGCAGTGAACGACAGGGGGATTCACCCCTCCACTTT
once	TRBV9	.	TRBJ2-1	CASSPSGGKGEQFF	TGTGCCAGCAGCCCCTCCGGGGGTAAAGGTGAGCAGTTCTTC
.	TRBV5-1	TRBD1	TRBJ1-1	CASSLNQGAGNTEAFF	TGCGCCAGCAGCTTGAATCAGGGGGCGGGTAACACTGAAGCTTTCTTT
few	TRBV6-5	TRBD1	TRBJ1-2	CASSHDGTVPYGYTF	TGTGCCAGCAGCCACGATGGGACAGTTCCCTATGGCTACACCTTC
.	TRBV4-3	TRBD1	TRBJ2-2	CASSQQGAGGELFF	TGCGCCAGCAGCCAGCAGGGGGCCGGCGGGGAGCTGTTTTTT
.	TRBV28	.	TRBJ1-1	CASHPWGKGETEAFF	TGTGCCAGCCACCCCTGGGGAAAGGGGGAGACTGAAGCTTTCTTT
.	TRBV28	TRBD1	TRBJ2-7	CASSFRSTGEAYEQYF	TGTGCCAGCAGTTTCCGATCGACAGGGGAGGCCTACGAGCAGTACTTC
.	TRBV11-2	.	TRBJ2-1	CASSLDPGLISYNEQFF	TGTGCCAGCAGCTTAGATCCGGGACTCATCTCCTACAATGAGCAGTTCTTC
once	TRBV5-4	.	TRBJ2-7	CASSLGTVSYEQYF	TGTGCCAGCAGCTTGGGGACAGTCAGCTACGAGCAGTACTTC
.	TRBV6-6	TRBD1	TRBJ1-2	CASSRKAMGQGGGYTF	TGTGCCAGCAGTCGAAAAGCGATGGGACAGGGGGGAGGCTACACCTTC
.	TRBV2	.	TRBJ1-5	CASSSRPRELNQPQHF	TGTGCCAGCAGTTCGAGGCCACGGGAGCTAAATCAGCCCCAGCATTTT
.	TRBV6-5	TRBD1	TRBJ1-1	CASSNYRGVNTEAFF	TGTGCCAGCAGTAACTACAGGGGAGTGAATACTGAAGCTTTCTTT
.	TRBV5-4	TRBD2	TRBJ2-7	CASSLAGGGGKAYEQYF	TGTGCCAGCAGCTTGGCTGGGGGCGGGGGGAAAGCCTACGAGCAGTACTTC
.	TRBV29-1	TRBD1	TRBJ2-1	CSATRGLGDEQFF	TGCAGCGCAACCAGGGGGCTTGGGGATGAGCAGTTCTTC
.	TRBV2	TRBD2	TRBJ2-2	CASVRDYNTGELFF	TGTGCCAGTGTCCGGGACTACAACACCGGGGAGCTGTTTTTT
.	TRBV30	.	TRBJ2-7	CAWVAGLGYSYEQYF	TGTGCCTGGGTCGCGGGTTTGGGCTATTCCTACGAGCAGTACTTC
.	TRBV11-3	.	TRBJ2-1	CASSKHRDTEGINEQFF	TGTGCCAGCAGCAAACACCGGGACACAGAGGGTATCAATGAGCAGTTCTTC
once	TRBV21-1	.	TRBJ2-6	CASSAGQGADGANVLTF	TGTGCCAGCAGCGCGGGACAGGGGGCGGATGGGGCCAACGTCCTGACTTTC
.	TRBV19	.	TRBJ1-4	CASSNLPEQEKLFF	TGTGCCAGTAGTAATTTGCCCGAACAGGAAAAACTGTTTTTT
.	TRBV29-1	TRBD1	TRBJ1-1	CSVGLGAGGQAFF	TGCAGCGTTGGGTTGGGGGCAGGGGGCCAAGCTTTCTTT
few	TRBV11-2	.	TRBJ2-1	CASSAGNEQFF	TGTGCCAGCAGCGCCGGCAATGAGCAGTTCTTC
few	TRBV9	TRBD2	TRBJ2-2	CASSVTSGRGLIGELFF	TGTGCCAGCAGCGTTACTAGCGGGAGGGGTCTGATTGGGGAGCTGTTTTTT
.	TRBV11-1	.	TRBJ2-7	CASSARWGPYEQYF	TGTGCCAGCAGCGCCAGGTGGGGGCCCTACGAGCAGTACTTC
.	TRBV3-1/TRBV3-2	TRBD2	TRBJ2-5	CASRVGGGQETQYF	TGTGCCAGCAGGGTTGGCGGGGGACAAGAGACCCAGTACTTC
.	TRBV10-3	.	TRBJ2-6	CAISPGETGANVLTF	TGTGCCATCAGTCCAGGGGAGACTGGGGCCAACGTCCTGACTTTC
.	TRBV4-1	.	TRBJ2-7	CASSHETADYPGEQYF	TGCGCCAGCAGCCATGAAACAGCCGATTACCCCGGCGAGCAGTACTTC
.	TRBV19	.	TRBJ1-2	CASSIGRNNYGYTF	TGTGCCAGTAGTATAGGGCGGAATAACTATGGCTACACCTTC
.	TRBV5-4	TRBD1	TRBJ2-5	CASSTDRGAETQYF	TGTGCCAGCAGCACCGACAGGGGGGCAGAGACCCAGTACTTC
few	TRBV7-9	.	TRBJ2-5	CASSVGVGAEETQYF	TGTGCCAGCAGCGTCGGAGTGGGGGCCGAAGAGACCCAGTACTTC
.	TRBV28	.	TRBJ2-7	CASSPRDAWETYEQYF	TGTGCCAGCAGTCCTAGGGATGCATGGGAGACGTACGAGCAGTACTTC
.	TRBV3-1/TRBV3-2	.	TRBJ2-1	CASSQEGAGEQFF	TGTGCCAGCAGCCAAGAAGGAGCAGGGGAGCAGTTCTTC
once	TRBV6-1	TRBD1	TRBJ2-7	CASSEMGQGYEQYF	TGTGCCAGCAGTGAAATGGGACAGGGGTACGAGCAGTACTTC
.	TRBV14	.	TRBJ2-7	CASSQEDAGPFYEQYF	TGTGCCAGCAGCCAAGAGGATGCTGGGCCATTCTACGAGCAGTACTTC
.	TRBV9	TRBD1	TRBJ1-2	CASSHPRGPGYTF	TGTGCCAGCAGCCACCCCAGGGGGCCTGGCTACACCTTC
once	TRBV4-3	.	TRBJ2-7	CASSQVTGPSSYEQYF	TGCGCCAGCAGCCAAGTAACAGGTCCCAGCTCCTACGAGCAGTACTTC
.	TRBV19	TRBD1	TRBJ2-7	CASSLDRASYEQYF	TGTGCCAGTAGTCTGGACAGGGCCTCCTACGAGCAGTACTTC
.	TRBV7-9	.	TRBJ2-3	CASSDQTGLNTQYF	TGTGCCAGCAGCGACCAAACAGGCCTGAATACGCAGTATTTT
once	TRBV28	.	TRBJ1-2	CASSLGRLGVHLQYGYTF	TGTGCCAGCAGTTTAGGCAGACTAGGGGTGCATCTGCAGTATGGCTACACCTTC
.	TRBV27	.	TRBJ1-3	CASSSRTPGNTIYF	TGTGCCAGCAGTTCAAGGACACCTGGAAACACCATATATTTT
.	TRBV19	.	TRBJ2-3	CASSIDRTGGITDTQYF	TGTGCCAGTAGTATAGATCGAACGGGGGGCATCACGGATACGCAGTATTTT
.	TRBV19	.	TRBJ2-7	CASSIRLLNSYEQYF	TGTGCCAGTAGTATAAGACTCTTGAACTCCTACGAGCAGTACTTC
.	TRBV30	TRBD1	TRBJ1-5	CAWSKRQGAGGQPQHF	TGTGCCTGGAGTAAGCGACAGGGGGCGGGGGGTCAGCCCCAGCATTTT
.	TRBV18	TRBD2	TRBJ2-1	CASSPLLAGGSYNEQFF	TGTGCCAGCTCACCACTGTTAGCGGGGGGCTCCTACAATGAGCAGTTCTTC